This T cell receptor (beta chain) was captured by sequencing in a study of blood T cell repertoires in COVID-19. Original handling: The assay estimated nucleated cells by amplifying reference gene primers. TCRdb keeps only in-frame clones here, not all; method: immunoSEQ multiplex PCR. Clone size and V and J calls were adopted from that table, with D and trimming inferred from the DNA. The table shows about 80,000 clones, with approximately 88% occurring only once. The CDR3 has 18 residues. CDR1 SGDLS and CDR2 YYNGEE come from the germline V gene. V gave up 4 bases and J gave up 1 base; unmatched junction bases: 9.

Sequences were obtained from peripheral blood. The chain employs TRBV9 and TRBJ2-1; 12 nucleotides agree with TRBD2. The TCR was taken from a woman aged 80 or older with acute or convalescent COVID-19. CDR3 sequence: CASSLGGLAGASYNEQFF. CDR3 nucleotides: TGTGCCAGCAGCCTGGGGGGACTAGCGGGCGCATCCTACAATGAGCAGTTCTTC.